The 15 T cell receptor beta chains listed next were all sequenced from one sample in a study of identical twins. TCRdb recomputed calls from the 5' RACE reads with MiXCR, one row per CDR3 protein. The sample contains around 250,000 distinct CDR3 sequences, 5.5% to 8% of which appear only once. The same data also contributed to another study, on yellow fever vaccine responses in identical twins.

Sequencing input: memory (CD45RO+) T cells sorted from blood. Source of these receptors: a woman in her late teens or twenties in good health.

This clonotype was seen at least ten times. The chain has TRBV10-3 and TRBJ2-5; 9 bases align to TRBD2. The CDR3 has 15 amino acids. The ends lost 4 bases at V and 5 bases at J; junction bases unmatched: 8. Germline lookup yields CDR1 ENHRY and CDR2 SYGVKD. CDR3 in DNA: TGTGCCATCAGTGGCGTTCGCGGGGGGGAGGAGACCCAGTACTTC. Its protein is CAISGVRGGEETQYF.

This clonotype was detected a few times. This rearrangement joins TRBV11-2 to TRBJ1-2; tentatively, D is TRBD1 (5 bases). Germline loops: CDR1 SGHAT, CDR2 FQNNGV. V lost 5 bases, J lost 4 bases, and 14 bases lay in between. The CDR3 extends over 14 amino acids. CDR3 residues: CASSPSGRSYGYTF. Here the CDR3 DNA reads TGTGCCAGCAGCCCTTCGGGACGTAGCTATGGCTACACCTTC.

This clonotype was observed a handful of times. The gene calls are TRBV6-4 and TRBJ2-2, with 8 bases fitting TRBD2. Trimming at V came to 6 bases and at J to 5 bases, leaving 11 bases not matched to a gene. Germline CDR1 reads MRHNA; CDR2 reads SNTAGT. The CDR3 totals 16 residues. The CDR3 spells CASSPTGGAGTGELFF. The CDR3 nucleotides are TGTGCCAGCAGCCCCACGGGGGGGGCCGGGACCGGGGAGCTGTTTTTT.

This chain joins TRBV3-1 and TRBJ2-4, with 10 bases aligning to TRBD1. This CDR3 spans 13 amino acids. Germline lookup yields CDR1 LGHDT and CDR2 YNNKEL (reference sequence). The V segment lost 5 bases and the J segment 9 bases; nucleotides outside the gene matches: 4. The DNA of the CDR3 is TGTGCCAGCAGCTGGGACAGGGGAGGCATTCAGTACTTC. It translates to CASSWDRGGIQYF.

The chain joins TRBV20-1 to TRBJ2-3; 7 bases line up with TRBD1. V gave up 5 bases and J gave up 0 bases; unmatched junction bases: 11. The CDR3 has 16 residues. Germline V gene lookup returns CDR1 DFQATT and CDR2 SNEGSKA (reference sequence). CDR3: CSAPKIGTESTDTQYF. The CDR3 DNA is TGCAGTGCTCCTAAGATCGGGACAGAGAGCACAGATACGCAGTATTTT.

This clonotype showed up many times. The rearrangement uses TRBV20-1 and TRBJ2-2, with D possibly matching TRBD2 (6 bases). V was pared by 1 base and J by 1 base, with 10 bases between. CDR1 is DFQATT and CDR2 is SNEGSKA in the germline V gene (reference sequence). The CDR3 runs 15 residues. CDR3 DNA sequence: TGCAGTGCTAGAGCAGGGCGGGGGAACACCGGGGAGCTGTTTTTT. Its translation: CSARAGRGNTGELFF.

The sample holds a few counts of this clonotype. The chain joins TRBV28 to TRBJ1-2; TRBD1 matches at 7 bases. Germline V lookup: CDR1 MDHEN, CDR2 SYDVKM. There are 14 residues in the CDR3. V was pared by 2 bases and J by 8 bases, with 8 bases of the junction left unmatched. CDR3 nucleotides: TGTGCCAGCAGTTTAGGCGAGACAGGGCGGGGCTACACCTTC. Its translation: CASSLGETGRGYTF.

DNA for the CDR3: TGTGCCACCAGCAGGGACAGGGGAGGCTCACCCCTCCACTTT. Translated, it gives CATSRDRGGSPLHF. The V and J genes are TRBV15 and TRBJ1-6, with TRBD1 identical over 9 bases. V was clipped by 3 bases and J by 10 bases; unmatched bases: 4. CDR1 is LNHNV, CDR2 YYDKDF, per germline (reference sequence). The CDR3 totals 14 residues.

This clonotype was seen repeatedly, ten times or more. V and J are TRBV24-1 and TRBJ2-3; the D gene is possibly TRBD1 (5 bases). The V and J ends lost 5 bases and 6 bases respectively, with 11 bases between them. The CDR3 totals 13 residues. Germline-derived CDR1 and CDR2 are KGHDR and SFDVKD. CDR3: CATSGQGMDTQYF. The CDR3 DNA follows: TGTGCCACCAGTGGGCAGGGCATGGATACGCAGTATTTT.

This clonotype was seen repeatedly, ten times or more. The rearrangement links TRBV19 to TRBJ2-2, with D hard to call. Germline-derived CDR1 and CDR2 are LNHDA and SQIVND (reference sequence). The CDR3 has 14 amino acids. V shed 7 bases and J shed 1 base, with 10 bases lying between them. The CDR3 sequence: CASTSAQNTGELFF. The CDR3 DNA reads as TGTGCCAGTACTTCAGCCCAGAACACCGGGGAGCTGTTTTTT.

This clonotype was seen a few times. The chain joins TRBV6-1 to TRBJ1-5; 10 positions agree with TRBD1. This CDR3 region has 15 residues. V shed 5 bases and J 7 bases; nucleotides not matched to a gene: 8. Germline assignment: CDR1 MNHNS and CDR2 SASEGT. The CDR3 here is CASSRDRGGQQPQHF. The CDR3 bases are TGTGCCAGCAGTAGGGACAGGGGCGGCCAGCAGCCCCAGCATTTT.

The chain has TRBV2 and TRBJ1-4; D perhaps matches TRBD1 (5 bases). Germline CDR1 is SNHLY and CDR2 is FYNNEI. The CDR3 contains 15 residues. V was shortened by 4 bases and J by 7 bases, with 16 bases between the two germline ends. The DNA for the CDR3 is TGTGCCAGCAGTGCTCAGGCAGGGTTTGTTGAAAAACTGTTTTTT. Its translation: CASSAQAGFVEKLFF.

This clonotype was observed a few times. The rearrangement joins TRBV12-3 or TRBV12-4 to TRBJ1-6; 7 positions agree with TRBD1. The CDR3 is 13 amino acids. The ends lost 7 bases at V and 10 bases at J; junction bases unmatched: 7. The CDR3 spells CASKTGRRSPLHF. CDR3 DNA: TGTGCCAGCAAGACAGGGAGGAGATCACCCCTCCACTTT.

This clonotype was counted ten times or more. CDR3 amino acids: CASSRQGPTDTQYF. CDR3 bases: TGTGCCAGCAGTCGACAGGGCCCCACAGATACGCAGTATTTT. The chain couples TRBV12-3 or TRBV12-4 to TRBJ2-3; 7 bases match TRBD1. V was pared by 5 bases and J by 2 bases, with 4 bases of the junction left unmatched. CDR3 length: 14 amino acids.

This clonotype has a count of ten or more. CDR3 loop: CASSEGPNNSPLHF. CDR3 DNA: TGTGCCAGCAGTGAGGGACCGAATAATTCACCCCTCCACTTT. The rearrangement uses TRBV6-1 and TRBJ1-6; tentative D call: TRBD1 (5 bases). CDR1 and CDR2 (germline): MNHNS, SASEGT. CDR3 length: 14 amino acids. V shed 3 bases and J shed 5 bases, with 8 bases lying between them.